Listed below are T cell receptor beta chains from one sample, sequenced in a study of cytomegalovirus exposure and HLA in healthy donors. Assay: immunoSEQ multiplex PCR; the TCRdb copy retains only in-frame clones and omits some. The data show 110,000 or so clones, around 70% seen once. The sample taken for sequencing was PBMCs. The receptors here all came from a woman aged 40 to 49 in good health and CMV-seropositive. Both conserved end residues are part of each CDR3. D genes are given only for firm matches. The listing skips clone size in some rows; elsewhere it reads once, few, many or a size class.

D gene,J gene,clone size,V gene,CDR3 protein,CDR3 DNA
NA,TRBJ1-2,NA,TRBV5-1,CASSLDRLGSQGYTF,TGCGCCAGCAGCTTGGACAGGTTGGGGTCACAGGGCTACACCTTC
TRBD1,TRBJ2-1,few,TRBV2,CASTMGQYNEQFF,TGTGCCAGCACCATGGGACAGTACAATGAGCAGTTCTTC
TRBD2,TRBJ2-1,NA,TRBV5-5,CASSVGGSIGNEQFF,TGTGCCAGCAGCGTCGGGGGGTCCATCGGCAATGAGCAGTTCTTC
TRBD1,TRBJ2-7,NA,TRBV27,CASSPGQGGMYEQYF,TGTGCCAGCAGTCCTGGACAGGGGGGCATGTACGAGCAGTACTTC
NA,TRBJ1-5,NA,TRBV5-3,CARSHPGQAPNQPQHF,TGTGCCAGAAGCCATCCGGGACAAGCGCCCAATCAGCCCCAGCATTTT
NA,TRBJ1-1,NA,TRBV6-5,CASSFLTRQLNTEAFF,TGTGCCAGCAGTTTTCTGACCCGACAGTTGAACACTGAAGCTTTCTTT
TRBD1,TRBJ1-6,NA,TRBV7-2,CASSLDGQGYSPLHF,TGTGCCAGCAGCTTAGATGGACAGGGTTACTCACCCCTCCACTTT
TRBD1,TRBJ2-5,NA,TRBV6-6,CASRERQGSPETQYF,TGTGCCAGCAGGGAAAGACAGGGGTCCCCAGAGACCCAGTACTTC
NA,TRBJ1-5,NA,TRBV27,CASSPSGQQVYSNQPQHF,TGTGCCAGCAGTCCCTCAGGACAGCAGGTTTATAGCAATCAGCCCCAGCATTTT
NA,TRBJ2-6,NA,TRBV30,CAWSDRGLVGANVLTF,TGTGCCTGGAGTGATCGGGGTTTAGTGGGGGCCAACGTCCTGACTTTC
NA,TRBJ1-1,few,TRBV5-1,CASSLGQTNTEAFF,TGCGCCAGCAGCTTGGGACAGACGAACACTGAAGCTTTCTTT
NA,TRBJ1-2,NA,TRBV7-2,CASSPTGGAGYTF,TGTGCCAGCAGCCCGACGGGGGGGGCTGGCTACACCTTC
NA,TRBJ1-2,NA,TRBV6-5,CASSYSDPQGNYGYTF,TGTGCCAGCAGTTACTCGGACCCTCAGGGCAACTATGGCTACACCTTC
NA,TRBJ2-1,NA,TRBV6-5,CASSYRAGESEQFF,TGTGCCAGCAGTTACCGGGCAGGGGAAAGTGAGCAGTTCTTC